What follows are 18 T cell receptor beta chains derived from one specimen sequenced in a study of technical replicates of blood from several donors. Here immunoSEQ multiplex PCR was the method, and the copy in TCRdb shows in-frame clones only, minus some. The sample contains just over 95,000 clones, almost 96% of which appear only once. The specimen sequenced was T cells isolated from PBMCs. Receptor source: a human donor in good health.

V is TRBV27 and J is TRBJ2-7; perhaps TRBD1 as D (5 bases). CDR3 length equals 14 residues. V dropped 2 bases and J dropped 3 bases, with 11 bases sitting between them. Germline values: CDR1 MNHEY, CDR2 SMNVEV (reference sequence). This CDR3 reads CASSLRQRDYEQYF. The CDR3 DNA is TGTGCCAGCAGTTTACGACAGAGAGACTACGAGCAGTACTTC.

The chain carries TRBV11-2 and TRBJ2-1; possibly TRBD1 for D (5 bases). With 2 bases removed from V and 10 bases from J, the gap between germline ends came to 21 bases. The CDR3 has 16 amino acids. Germline V CDR1 and CDR2: SGHAT, FQNNGV. The CDR3 bases are TGTGCCAGCAGCTTAAGGATATCTGGGCAGGGTGGCGAGCAGTTCTTC. Translation: CASSLRISGQGGEQFF.

V and J are TRBV5-1 and TRBJ2-5; weak D call: TRBD1 (6 bases). Germline CDR1 and CDR2: SGHRS and YFSETQ. This CDR3 is 14 amino acids long. V dropped 4 bases and J dropped 5 bases, with 15 bases sitting between them. The CDR3 nucleotides read TGCGCCAGCAGCGTAAACCAGGGGCGGGAGACCCAGTACTTC. Translated: CASSVNQGRETQYF. The complete variable domain, with remaining parts taken from reference TRBV5-1 and TRBJ2-5, reads KAGVTQTPRYLIKTRGQQVTLSCSPISGHRSVSWYQQTPGQGLQFLFEYFSETQRNKGNFPGRFSGRQFSNSRSEMNVSTLELGDSALYLCASSVNQGRETQYFGPGTRLLVL.

The chain links TRBV2 to TRBJ2-2; 8 bases match TRBD1. From germline, CDR1 is SNHLY and CDR2 FYNNEI. CDR3 size: 15 residues. V was clipped by 4 bases and J by 1 base; unmatched bases: 2. CDR3 region: CASSGQGQNTGELFF. CDR3 bases: TGTGCCAGCAGTGGACAGGGGCAGAACACCGGGGAGCTGTTTTTT.

V gene TRBV5-6 combines with J gene TRBJ1-2, with 9 bases aligning to TRBD1. Per the germline V gene, CDR1 is SGHDT and CDR2 is YYEEEE. The CDR3 runs 15 residues. The ends lost 4 bases at V and 3 bases at J; junction bases unmatched: 7. The CDR3 DNA is TGTGCCAGCAGCCCTGGGACAGGGTGGTACTATGGCTACACCTTC. Translated: CASSPGTGWYYGYTF. Looking up the rest from reference TRBV5-6 and TRBJ1-2 gives the full variable domain: DAGVTQSPTHLIKTRGQQVTLRCSPKSGHDTVSWYQQALGQGPQFIFQYYEEEERQRGNFPDRFSGHQFPNYSSELNVNALLLGDSALYLCASSPGTGWYYGYTFGSGTRLTVV.

The chain employs TRBV7-2 and TRBJ2-7, with D maybe TRBD1 (5 bases). The CDR3 runs 14 residues. CDR1 and CDR2 (germline): SGHTA, FQGNSA. Deletions cut 5 bases from V and 2 bases from J, with 13 bases between. The CDR3 nucleotides read TGTGCCAGCAGCCAAGGACATGGGGCCTACGAGCAGTACTTC. This sequence encodes CASSQGHGAYEQYF.

CDR3 loop: CASSLAVRLNTEAFF. The CDR3 coding sequence is TGCGCCAGCAGCTTGGCGGTCAGGCTGAACACTGAAGCTTTCTTT. This chain connects TRBV5-1 to TRBJ1-1; D not resolved. The CDR3 contains 15 residues. Trimming left V 0 bases short and J 0 bases short, with 9 bases between. The germline V gene has CDR1 SGHRS and CDR2 YFSETQ.

V gene TRBV29-1 combines with J gene TRBJ1-1, with 8 bases fitting TRBD1. The CDR3 has 14 residues. Per the germline V gene, CDR1 is SQVTM and CDR2 is ANQGSEA. The J segment lost 1 base and the V segment lost 5 bases, leaving 6 bases of the junction unmatched. The chain's CDR3 is CSVPQGAGNTEAFF. CDR3 nucleotide sequence: TGCAGCGTTCCCCAGGGGGCCGGGAACACTGAAGCTTTCTTT. The full variable domain, its missing parts supplied by reference TRBV29-1 and TRBJ1-1, is SAVISQKPSRDICQRGTSLTIQCQVDSQVTMMFWYRQQPGQSLTLIATANQGSEATYESGFVIDKFPISRPNLTFSTLTVSNMSPEDSSIYLCSVPQGAGNTEAFFGQGTRLTVV.

The chain links TRBV7-9 to TRBJ2-3; TRBD2 agrees at 12 bases. Looked up from germline, CDR1 is SEHNR and CDR2 is FQNEAQ (reference sequence). The V segment lost 7 bases and the J segment 3 bases; nucleotides outside the gene matches: 14. This CDR3 is 18 amino acids long. CDR3 sequence: CASNDPGASGRATDTQYF. The CDR3, as DNA: TGTGCCAGCAATGATCCCGGGGCTAGCGGGAGGGCGACAGATACGCAGTATTTT.

The rearrangement joins TRBV10-1 to TRBJ2-5; 7 bases line up with TRBD2. Germline CDR1 reads WNHNN; CDR2 reads SYGVQD (reference sequence). J was trimmed by 1 base and V by 3 bases; bases with no gene match: 14. The CDR3 sequence is 18 residues long. CDR3 coding DNA: TGCGCCAGCAGTGACTCGCCTCAGGAGCGGGGACTCCAAGAGACCCAGTACTTC. Its protein is CASSDSPQERGLQETQYF.

The V and J genes are TRBV6-1 and TRBJ1-2; D is perhaps TRBD1 (5 bases). The CDR3 extends over 15 amino acids. Looked up from germline, CDR1 is MNHNS and CDR2 is SASEGT. Between the trimmed V and J ends, which lost 0 bases and 2 bases, there was a span of 10 bases. The CDR3 coding sequence is TGTGCCAGCAGTGAAGCGCGCGGGACCAACTATGGCTACACCTTC. Translated, it gives CASSEARGTNYGYTF.

The chain recombines TRBV11-1 with TRBJ2-1; D ambiguous. Trimming took 1 base from V and 5 from J, leaving 6 bases between them. CDR1 is SGHAT and CDR2 is FQDESV in the germline V gene (reference sequence). This CDR3 has 13 amino acids. CDR3 DNA: TGTGCCAGCAGCTTAGGTGCAGACAATGAGCAGTTCTTC. Its protein is CASSLGADNEQFF.

The CDR3 DNA follows: TGTGCCAGCACCCCACTAGCTCCCGGGACCAATGAGCAGTTCTTC. Its translation is CASTPLAPGTNEQFF. The chain joins TRBV11-2 to TRBJ2-1; perhaps TRBD2 as D (6 bases). Trimming removed 7 bases from V and 6 bases from J, with 19 bases in between. CDR3 size: 15 residues. The germline gives CDR1 SGHAT, CDR2 FQNNGV.

The chain uses TRBV7-9 and TRBJ1-4; 7 bases agree with TRBD1. The CDR3 length is 15 residues. With 6 bases clipped from V and 11 bases from J, the junction kept 15 bases outside the gene matches. Germline loops: CDR1 SEHNR, CDR2 FQNEAQ (reference sequence). The CDR3 loop is CASREGGQTQGKLFF. Here the CDR3 DNA reads TGTGCCAGCAGGGAAGGGGGACAGACACAAGGGAAACTGTTTTTT.

The sample holds one count of this clone. The chain recombines TRBV12-5 with TRBJ2-1; no definite D call. CDR1 is LGHNT, CDR2 FRNRAP, per germline. V was clipped by 0 bases and J by 3 bases, with 9 bases between them. This CDR3 is 15 amino acids long. The DNA for the CDR3 is TGTGCTAGTGGTTTGGTATCACCGGTCTACAATGAGCAGTTCTTC. This translates into CASGLVSPVYNEQFF.

The gene calls are TRBV19 and TRBJ1-1, with 8 bases matching TRBD1. CDR1 and CDR2 from the germline V gene are LNHDA and SQIVND (reference sequence). The trim removed 5 bases at V and 1 base at J, leaving 6 bases unmatched. The CDR3 runs to 15 residues. CDR3 residues: CASSPRDRTNTEAFF. The CDR3, as DNA: TGTGCCAGTAGTCCCCGGGACAGGACGAACACTGAAGCTTTCTTT.

The V and J genes are TRBV27 and TRBJ2-7, with D possibly TRBD2 on 6 matching bases. CDR1 is MNHEY, CDR2 SMNVEV, per germline (reference sequence). The CDR3 is made up of 14 amino acids. The V end was cut by 6 bases, the J end by 2 bases, with 14 bases between. The CDR3 nucleotides are TGTGCCAGCAGAACCCAAGGACTAACCTACGAGCAGTACTTC. It codes for CASRTQGLTYEQYF.

V is TRBV27 and J is TRBJ2-1, with 11 positions matching TRBD2. This CDR3 comprises 16 residues. The V segment lost 2 bases and the J segment 2 bases; nucleotides outside the gene matches: 2. Germline V gives CDR1 MNHEY, CDR2 SMNVEV (reference sequence). DNA of the CDR3: TGTGCCAGCAGTTTAATGGGACTAGCGGCCTACAATGAGCAGTTCTTC. This gives the protein CASSLMGLAAYNEQFF.